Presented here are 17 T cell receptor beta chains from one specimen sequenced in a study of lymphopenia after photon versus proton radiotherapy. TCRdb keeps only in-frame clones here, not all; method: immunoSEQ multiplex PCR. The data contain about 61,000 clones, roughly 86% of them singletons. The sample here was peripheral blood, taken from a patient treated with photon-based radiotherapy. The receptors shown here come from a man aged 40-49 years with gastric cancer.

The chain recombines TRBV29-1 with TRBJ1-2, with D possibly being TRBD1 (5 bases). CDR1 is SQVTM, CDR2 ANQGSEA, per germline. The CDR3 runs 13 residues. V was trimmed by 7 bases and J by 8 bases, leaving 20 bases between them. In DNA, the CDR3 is TGCAGCGCCTCCTATACGCAGGGAGCGGGCTACACCTTC. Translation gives CSASYTQGAGYTF.

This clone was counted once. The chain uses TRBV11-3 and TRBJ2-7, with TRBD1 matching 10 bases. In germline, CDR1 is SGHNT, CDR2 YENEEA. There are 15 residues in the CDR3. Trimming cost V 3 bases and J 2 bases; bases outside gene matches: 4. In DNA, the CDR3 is TGTGCCAGCAGCTTCTCGGGACAGGGGCCCTACGAGCAGTACTTC. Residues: CASSFSGQGPYEQYF. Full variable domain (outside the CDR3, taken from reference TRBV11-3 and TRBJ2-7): EAGVVQSPRYKIIEKKQPVAFWCNPISGHNTLYWYLQNLGQGPELLIRYENEEAVDDSQLPKDRFSAERLKGVDSTLKIQPAELGDSAVYLCASSFSGQGPYEQYFGPGTRLTVT.

This CDR3 reads CSFDRGPGGYTF. The CDR3 nucleotides are TGCAGCTTCGACAGGGGGCCGGGGGGCTACACCTTC. V usage is TRBV29-1 and J usage is TRBJ1-2; 10 bases are shared with TRBD1. Per the germline V gene, CDR1 is SQVTM and CDR2 is ANQGSEA. The junction had 8 bases not matched to a gene; V was cut back by 8 bases and J by 8 bases. There are 12 residues in the CDR3.

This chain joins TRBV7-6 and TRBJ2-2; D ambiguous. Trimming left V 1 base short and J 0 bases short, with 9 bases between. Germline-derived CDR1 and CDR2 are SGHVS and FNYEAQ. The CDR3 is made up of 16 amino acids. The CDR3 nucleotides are TGTGCCAGCAGCTTAGAATACGACACGAACACCGGGGAGCTGTTTTTT. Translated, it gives CASSLEYDTNTGELFF.

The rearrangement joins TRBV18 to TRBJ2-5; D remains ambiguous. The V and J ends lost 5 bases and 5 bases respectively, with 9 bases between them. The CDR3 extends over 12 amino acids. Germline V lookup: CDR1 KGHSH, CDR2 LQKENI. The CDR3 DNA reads TGTGCCAGCTCAAACCAGAGGGAGACCCAGTACTTC. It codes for CASSNQRETQYF.

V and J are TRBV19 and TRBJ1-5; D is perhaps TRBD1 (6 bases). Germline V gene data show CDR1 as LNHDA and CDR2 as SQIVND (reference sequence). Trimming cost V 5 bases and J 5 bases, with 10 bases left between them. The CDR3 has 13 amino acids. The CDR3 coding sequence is TGTGCCAGTAGTGGGGGCCGGGATCAGCCCCAGCATTTT. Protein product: CASSGGRDQPQHF.

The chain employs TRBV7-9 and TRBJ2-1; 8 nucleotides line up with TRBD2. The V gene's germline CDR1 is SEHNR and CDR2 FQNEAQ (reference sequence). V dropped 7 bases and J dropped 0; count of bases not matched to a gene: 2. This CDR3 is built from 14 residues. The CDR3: CASTGGASYNEQFF. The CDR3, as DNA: TGTGCCAGCACCGGGGGGGCCTCCTACAATGAGCAGTTCTTC.

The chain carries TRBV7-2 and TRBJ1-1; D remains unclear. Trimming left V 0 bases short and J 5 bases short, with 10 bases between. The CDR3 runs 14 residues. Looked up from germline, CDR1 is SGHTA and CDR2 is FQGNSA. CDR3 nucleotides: TGTGCCAGCAGCTTAGCCACAATACCTACTGAAGCTTTCTTT. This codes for CASSLATIPTEAFF.

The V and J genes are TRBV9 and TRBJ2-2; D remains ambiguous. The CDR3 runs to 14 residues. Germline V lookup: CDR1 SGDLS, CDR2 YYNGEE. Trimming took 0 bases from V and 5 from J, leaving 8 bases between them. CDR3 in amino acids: CASSVDPSTGELFF. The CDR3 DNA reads TGTGCCAGCAGCGTAGACCCCTCGACCGGGGAGCTGTTTTTT.

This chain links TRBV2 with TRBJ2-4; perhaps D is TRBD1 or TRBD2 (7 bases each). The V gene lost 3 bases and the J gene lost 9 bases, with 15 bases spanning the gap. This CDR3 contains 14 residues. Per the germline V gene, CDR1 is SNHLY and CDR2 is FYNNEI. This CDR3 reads CASSDLGRGGIQYF. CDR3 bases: TGTGCCAGCAGTGATCTCGGCAGGGGGGGCATTCAGTACTTC.

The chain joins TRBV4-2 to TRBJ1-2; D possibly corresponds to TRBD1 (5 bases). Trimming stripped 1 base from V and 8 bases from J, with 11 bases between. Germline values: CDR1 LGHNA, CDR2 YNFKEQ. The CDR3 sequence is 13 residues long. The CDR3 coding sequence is TGTGCCAGCAGCCAAGCAGACAGTATCGGCTACACCTTC. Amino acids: CASSQADSIGYTF.

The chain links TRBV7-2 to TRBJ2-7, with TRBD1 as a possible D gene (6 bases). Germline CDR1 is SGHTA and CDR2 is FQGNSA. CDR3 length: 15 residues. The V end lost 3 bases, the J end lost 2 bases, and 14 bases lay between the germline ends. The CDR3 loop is CASSFLWTDAYEQYF. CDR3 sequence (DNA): TGTGCCAGCAGCTTTTTGTGGACAGATGCCTACGAGCAGTACTTC.

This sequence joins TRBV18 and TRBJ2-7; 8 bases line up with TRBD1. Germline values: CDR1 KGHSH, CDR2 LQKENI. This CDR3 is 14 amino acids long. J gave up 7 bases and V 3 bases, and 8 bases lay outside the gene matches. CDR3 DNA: TGTGCCAGCTCACCTAGGCAGGGGGCGCGGGAGCAGTACTTC. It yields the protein CASSPRQGAREQYF.

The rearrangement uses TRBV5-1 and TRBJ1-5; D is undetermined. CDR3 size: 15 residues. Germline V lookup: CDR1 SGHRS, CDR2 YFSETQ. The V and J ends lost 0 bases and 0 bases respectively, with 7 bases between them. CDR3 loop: CASSLGPGSNQPQHF. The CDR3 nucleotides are TGCGCCAGCAGCTTGGGGCCGGGTAGCAATCAGCCCCAGCATTTT. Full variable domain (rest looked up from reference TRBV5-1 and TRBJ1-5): KAGVTQTPRYLIKTRGQQVTLSCSPISGHRSVSWYQQTPGQGLQFLFEYFSETQRNKGNFPGRFSGRQFSNSRSEMNVSTLELGDSALYLCASSLGPGSNQPQHFGDGTRLSIL.

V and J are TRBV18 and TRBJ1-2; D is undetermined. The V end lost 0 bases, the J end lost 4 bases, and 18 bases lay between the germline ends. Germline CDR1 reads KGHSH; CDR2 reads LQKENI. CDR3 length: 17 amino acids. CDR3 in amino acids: CASSPPWRSSGSYGYTF. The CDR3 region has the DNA TGTGCCAGCTCACCACCGTGGAGATCCTCAGGCTCCTATGGCTACACCTTC. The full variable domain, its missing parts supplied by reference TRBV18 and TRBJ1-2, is NAGVMQNPRHLVRRRGQEARLRCSPMKGHSHVYWYRQLPEEGLKFMVYLQKENIIDESGMPKERFSAEFPKEGPSILRIQQVVRGDSAAYFCASSPPWRSSGSYGYTFGSGTRLTVV.

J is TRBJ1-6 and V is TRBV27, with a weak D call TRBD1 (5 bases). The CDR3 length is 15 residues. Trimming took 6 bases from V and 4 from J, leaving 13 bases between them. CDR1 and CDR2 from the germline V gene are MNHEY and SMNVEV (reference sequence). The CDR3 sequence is CASSLRDSYNSPLHF. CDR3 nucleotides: TGTGCCAGCAGCCTAAGGGACTCTTATAATTCACCCCTCCACTTT.

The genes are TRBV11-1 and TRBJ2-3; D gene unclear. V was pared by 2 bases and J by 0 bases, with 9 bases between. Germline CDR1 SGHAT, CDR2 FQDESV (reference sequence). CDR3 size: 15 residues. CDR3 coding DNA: TGTGCCAGCAGCTTATTGACACCTAGCACAGATACGCAGTATTTT. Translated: CASSLLTPSTDTQYF.